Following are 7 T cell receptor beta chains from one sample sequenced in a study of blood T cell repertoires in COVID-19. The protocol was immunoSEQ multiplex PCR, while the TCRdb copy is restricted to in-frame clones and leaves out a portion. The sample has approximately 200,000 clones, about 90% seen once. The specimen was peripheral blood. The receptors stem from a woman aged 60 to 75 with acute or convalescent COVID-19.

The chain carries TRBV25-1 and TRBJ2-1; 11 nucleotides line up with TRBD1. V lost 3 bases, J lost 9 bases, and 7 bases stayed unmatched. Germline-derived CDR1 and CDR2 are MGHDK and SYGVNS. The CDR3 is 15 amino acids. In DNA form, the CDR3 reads TGTGCCAGCAGTGACCTCGGGACAGGGGGGGGTGAGCAGTTCTTC. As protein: CASSDLGTGGGEQFF. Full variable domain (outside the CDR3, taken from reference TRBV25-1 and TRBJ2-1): EADIYQTPRYLVIGTGKKITLECSQTMGHDKMYWYQQDPGMELHLIHYSYGVNSTEKGDLSSESTVSRIRTEHFPLTLESARPSHTSQYLCASSDLGTGGGEQFFGPGTRLTVL.

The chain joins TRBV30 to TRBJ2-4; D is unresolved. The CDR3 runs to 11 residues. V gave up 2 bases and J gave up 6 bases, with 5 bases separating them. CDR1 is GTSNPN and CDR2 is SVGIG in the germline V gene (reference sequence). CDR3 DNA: TGTGCCTGGAGTTCAGGAAACATTCAGTACTTC. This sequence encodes CAWSSGNIQYF.

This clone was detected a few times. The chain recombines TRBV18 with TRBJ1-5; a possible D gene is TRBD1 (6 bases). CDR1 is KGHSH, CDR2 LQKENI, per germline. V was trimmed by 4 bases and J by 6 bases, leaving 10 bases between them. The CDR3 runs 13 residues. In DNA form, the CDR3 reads TGTGCCAGCTCACAGGGGGAACGTCAGCCCCAGCATTTT. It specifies CASSQGERQPQHF.

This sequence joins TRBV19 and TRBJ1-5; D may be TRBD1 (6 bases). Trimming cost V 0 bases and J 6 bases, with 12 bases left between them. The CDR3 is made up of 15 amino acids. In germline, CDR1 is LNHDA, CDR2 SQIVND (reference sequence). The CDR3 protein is CASSIDTGFGQPQHF. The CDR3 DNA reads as TGTGCCAGTAGTATAGATACAGGGTTCGGTCAGCCCCAGCATTTT.

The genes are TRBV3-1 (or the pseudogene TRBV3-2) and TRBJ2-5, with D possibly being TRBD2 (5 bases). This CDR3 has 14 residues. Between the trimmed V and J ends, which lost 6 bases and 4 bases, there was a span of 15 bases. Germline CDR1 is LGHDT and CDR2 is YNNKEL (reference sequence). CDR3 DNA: TGTGCCAGCAGTTTCGTCCGGAGGACAGAGACCCAGTACTTC. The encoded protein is CASSFVRRTETQYF.

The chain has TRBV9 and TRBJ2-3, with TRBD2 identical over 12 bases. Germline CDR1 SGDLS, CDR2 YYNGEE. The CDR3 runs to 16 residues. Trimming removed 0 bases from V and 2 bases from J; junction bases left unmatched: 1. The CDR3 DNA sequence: TGTGCCAGCAGCGTAGGGACTAGCGGGACCACAGATACGCAGTATTTT. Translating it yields CASSVGTSGTTDTQYF.

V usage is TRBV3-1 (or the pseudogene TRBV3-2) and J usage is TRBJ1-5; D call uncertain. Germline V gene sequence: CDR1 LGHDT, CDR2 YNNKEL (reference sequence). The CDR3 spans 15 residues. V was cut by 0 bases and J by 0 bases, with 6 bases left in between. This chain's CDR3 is CASSQDKFSNQPQHF. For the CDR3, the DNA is TGTGCCAGCAGCCAAGATAAATTTAGCAATCAGCCCCAGCATTTT.